This T cell receptor (beta chain) was identified during a study of cytomegalovirus exposure and HLA in healthy donors. It was with 60 Vbeta and 13 Jbeta primers that the PCR ran. Only in-frame clones appear in the TCRdb table, and some are missing; sequencing was by immunoSEQ multiplex PCR. The sample table includes tens of thousands of clones. Regarding the study as a whole: Available immune exposure information was restricted to CMV serostatus only. Accurate predictions that matched the HLA-A and HLA-B alleles of most subjects were reportedly made from TCR beta sequences.

Germline lookup yields CDR1 MNHNY and CDR2 SVGAGI (reference sequence). V was trimmed by 8 bases and J by 3 bases, leaving 7 bases between them. The CDR3 is made up of 12 amino acids. About this clone: The antigen is undetermined.

This clonotype originated in a woman aged 25 to 45 in good health and CMV-seropositive. The sequencing sample was made of PBMCs. The chain couples TRBV6-6 to TRBJ2-2; the D is unclear. The CDR3 DNA reads TGTGCCAGCGGGCCTTACACCGGGGAGCTGTTTTTT. Translation gives CASGPYTGELFF.